This is a list of T cell receptor beta chains from one sample in a study of cytomegalovirus exposure and HLA in healthy donors. Here immunoSEQ multiplex PCR was the method, and the copy in TCRdb shows in-frame clones only, minus some. Among some 200,000 clones listed, 84% were seen once. The specimen was PBMCs. The receptors shown here come from a woman aged 50 to 60 in good health and CMV-seropositive. CDR3s include the opening cysteine and the closing phenylalanine or tryptophan.

>TRBJ1-4|TRBV4-1
CASSRTDSPTNEKLFF
>TRBJ1-1|TRBV2
CASRPPGSPEAFF
>TRBJ2-7|TRBV19
CASSAKQGAGTYEQYF
>TRBJ1-5|TRBV30
CAWSPGFGQPQHF
>TRBJ2-5|TRBV13
CASSFALGVRGEETQYF
>TRBJ2-1|TRBV5-1
CASSLAASGGEGREQFF
>TRBJ2-3|TRBV4-3
CASSQEGLAGNTDTQYF
>TRBJ1-4|TRBV30
CAWDRGRGLFF
>TRBJ2-5|TRBV7-2
CASSSLAGGAAQYF
>TRBJ2-3|TRBV28
CASSPGGTRSLTDTQYF
>TRBJ1-5|TRBV25-1
CASSEGDRGFQPQHF
>TRBJ2-1|TRBV5-5
CASSAATGYAYNEQFF
>TRBJ2-2|TRBV2
CASRGKANTGELFF
>TRBJ2-7|TRBV6-1
CASSSQAGPYEQYF
>TRBJ2-2|TRBV6-1
CASRQGAQTGELFF
>TRBJ2-2|TRBV19
CASRAGTLNTGELFF
>TRBJ2-5|TRBV5-4
CASSLRGQGLETQYF
>TRBJ2-2|TRBV4-2
CASSQEAGGWNTGELFF
>TRBJ2-5|TRBV5-6
CASSLGTSQETQYF
>TRBJ2-7|TRBV4-2
CASSQGGTSGPSYEQYF
>TRBJ2-7|TRBV4-1
CASSQAPAGGTSYEQYF
>TRBJ1-2|TRBV5-1
CASGAQGYGYTF
>TRBJ1-2|TRBV5-5
CASRPGQGYGYGYTF
>TRBJ2-3|TRBV7-3
CASSLGAGGLTDTQYF
>TRBJ1-2|TRBV5-6
CASSSGQGVAYGYTF
>TRBJ2-7|TRBV5-4
CASSLAPGQGYEQYF
>TRBJ2-7|TRBV5-1
CASSLGRGPYEQYF
>TRBJ2-5|TRBV7-8
CASSQRQGWRETQYF
>TRBJ2-7|TRBV4-3
CASSQRTGGPEQYF
>TRBJ1-2|TRBV6-5
CASSNEGTGTYGYTF
>TRBJ1-1|TRBV6-1
CASSEARYRAYTGAFF
>TRBJ1-3|TRBV5-4
CASSQDGDSSGNTIYF
>TRBJ1-5|TRBV7-8
CASSLVDSDQPQHF
>TRBJ1-2|TRBV5-6
CASSPKPGGSYGYTF
>TRBJ2-3|TRBV5-1
CASSLATSGGGSDTQYF
>TRBJ2-7|TRBV5-4
CASSGGTSGAAYEQYF